This is a list of T cell receptor beta chains from one sample in a study of response to subunit inactivated influenza vaccine. From the RT-PCR reads, TCRdb called clonotypes with MiXCR, one entry per CDR3 protein. The repertoire has hundreds of thousands of distinct CDR3 sequences, 14% of them found once; the top ten carry about 7.6%. Sequences were derived from PBMCs from blood, sampled approximately 15 days before vaccination. The source of these receptors is a middle-aged man who received an inactivated influenza vaccine. The CDR3 runs from the conserved cysteine through the conserved F or W. Fields, in order: CDR3 length, clone size, D gene, V gene, J gene, CDR3 protein, CDR3 DNA. D genes are given only for firm matches. Some rows have no size entry. The others give once, few or many, or a class for an expanded clone.

11,NA,NA,TRBV6-6,TRBJ2-5,CASSSTGAQYF,TGTGCCAGCAGTTCAACAGGTGCCCAGTACTTC
16,few,NA,TRBV4-3,TRBJ2-2,CASSQVRGANTGELFF,TGCGCCAGCAGCCAAGTCAGGGGGGCGAACACCGGGGAGCTGTTTTTT
15,few,NA,TRBV5-1,TRBJ2-2,CASTNRDPNTGELFF,TGCGCCAGCACCAATAGGGACCCGAACACCGGGGAGCTGTTTTTT
14,few,TRBD1,TRBV4-1,TRBJ2-1,CASSQVQGHNEQFF,TGCGCCAGCAGCCAAGTACAGGGGCACAATGAGCAGTTCTTC
13,few,NA,TRBV20-1,TRBJ2-5,CSASWAGVETQYF,TGCAGTGCTAGTTGGGCTGGGGTAGAGACCCAGTACTTC
16,few,TRBD2,TRBV20-1,TRBJ2-5,CSARGSASGLQETQYF,TGCAGTGCTAGAGGTTCGGCTAGCGGGTTACAAGAGACCCAGTACTTC
15,NA,NA,TRBV28,TRBJ1-1,CASSSPSLGQTEAFF,TGTGCCAGCAGTTCCCCTTCCCTGGGACAAACAGAAGCTTTCTTT
15,NA,NA,TRBV6-1,TRBJ1-4,CASRPRGLINEKLFF,TGTGCCAGCAGACCCCGTGGGCTGATTAATGAAAAACTGTTTTTT
15,NA,TRBD1,TRBV5-1,TRBJ2-3,CASSRQGLNTDTQYF,TGCGCCAGCAGCCGACAGGGGCTCAACACAGATACGCAGTATTTT
15,NA,NA,TRBV6-2/TRBV6-3,TRBJ2-7,CASRNPLWLSYEQYF,TGTGCCAGCCGGAACCCACTATGGCTATCCTACGAGCAGTACTTC
16,few,NA,TRBV7-2,TRBJ2-3,CASSLDRAEGTDTQYF,TGTGCCAGCAGTCTAGATAGGGCAGAAGGCACAGATACGCAGTATTTT
13,few,NA,TRBV10-3,TRBJ1-5,CAIRRQVNQPQHF,TGTGCCATCAGGAGACAGGTAAATCAGCCCCAGCATTTT
13,NA,NA,TRBV29-1,TRBJ2-5,CSVERTVEETQYF,TGCAGCGTTGAAAGGACAGTCGAAGAGACCCAGTACTTC
15,many,TRBD1,TRBV7-2,TRBJ2-1,CASSPRQGSYNEQFF,TGTGCCAGCAGCCCTAGACAGGGGTCATACAATGAGCAGTTCTTC
17,NA,TRBD2,TRBV9,TRBJ2-5,CASSGPPHASGGETQYF,TGTGCCAGCAGCGGCCCCCCCCACGCTAGCGGGGGTGAGACCCAGTACTTC
14,few,TRBD2,TRBV10-3,TRBJ2-7,CAISGPGTTYEQYF,TGTGCCATCAGTGGACCCGGGACTACGTACGAGCAGTACTTC
15,NA,NA,TRBV4-3,TRBJ2-1,CASSQTGTAYNEQFF,TGCGCCAGCAGCCAGACCGGGACTGCATACAATGAGCAGTTCTTC
16,NA,TRBD1,TRBV12-3/TRBV12-4,TRBJ2-5,CASSGRTGVDQETQYF,TGTGCCAGCAGCGGACGGACAGGGGTGGACCAAGAGACCCAGTACTTC
13,NA,NA,TRBV10-3,TRBJ2-3,CATLGGSTDTQYF,TGTGCCACCCTTGGCGGGAGCACAGATACGCAGTATTTT
14,NA,NA,TRBV24-1,TRBJ2-1,CATSRGRTYNEQFF,TGTGCCACCAGTCGTGGCCGAACCTACAATGAGCAGTTCTTC
14,few,TRBD2,TRBV7-8,TRBJ2-1,CASQPGLANNEQFF,TGTGCCAGCCAACCGGGACTAGCGAACAATGAGCAGTTCTTC
14,NA,NA,TRBV10-3,TRBJ2-7,CAAWGSGSSYEQYF,TGTGCCGCCTGGGGGAGCGGAAGCTCCTACGAGCAGTACTTC
14,NA,TRBD1,TRBV20-1,TRBJ2-3,CSAEGRGSQLTQYF,TGCAGTGCCGAGGGCAGGGGGAGTCAATTGACGCAGTATTTT
12,NA,NA,TRBV5-5,TRBJ2-7,CASSLLRTEQYF,TGTGCCAGCAGCTTATTAAGGACCGAGCAGTACTTC
16,few,TRBD2,TRBV12-3/TRBV12-4,TRBJ2-1,CASIGGGPFRRNEQFF,TGTGCCAGCATCGGGGGGGGGCCCTTTCGGCGGAATGAGCAGTTCTTC
14,few,TRBD2,TRBV9,TRBJ2-7,CASSSGLAPYEQYF,TGTGCCAGCAGCTCTGGACTAGCCCCTTACGAGCAGTACTTC
13,few,NA,TRBV20-1,TRBJ2-3,CSALRGLPDTQYF,TGCAGTGCTTTACGGGGATTACCAGATACGCAGTATTTT
10,NA,NA,TRBV27,TRBJ1-2,CASRAYGYTF,TGTGCCAGCAGAGCGTATGGCTACACCTTC
15,few,NA,TRBV6-1,TRBJ2-2,CASSPGRGTTGELFF,TGTGCCAGCAGCCCCGGCAGGGGTACCACCGGGGAGCTGTTTTTT
11,few,NA,TRBV6-2/TRBV6-3,TRBJ2-2,CASTGSGELFF,TGTGCCAGCACCGGATCCGGGGAGCTGTTTTTT
18,few,TRBD1,TRBV6-5,TRBJ1-5,CASSYSPGQGASNQPQHF,TGTGCCAGCAGTTACTCGCCTGGACAGGGGGCTAGCAATCAGCCCCAGCATTTT
15,few,TRBD2,TRBV12-3/TRBV12-4,TRBJ2-2,CASSIGTSNTGELFF,TGTGCCAGCAGCATCGGGACTAGCAACACCGGGGAGCTGTTTTTT
15,NA,TRBD1,TRBV27,TRBJ1-5,CASSARQGANQPQHF,TGTGCCAGCAGTGCACGACAGGGGGCAAATCAGCCCCAGCATTTT
17,NA,NA,TRBV4-2,TRBJ1-1,CASSQGSVPYAYTEAFF,TGTGCCAGCAGCCAAGGTTCGGTCCCGTACGCCTACACTGAAGCTTTCTTT
14,NA,NA,TRBV28,TRBJ2-2,CASSFSIGTGELFF,TGTGCCAGCAGTTTTAGCATCGGGACCGGGGAGCTGTTTTTT
13,NA,NA,TRBV7-8,TRBJ1-4,CASSIDRNEKLFF,TGTGCCAGCAGCATCGACAGAAATGAAAAACTGTTTTTT